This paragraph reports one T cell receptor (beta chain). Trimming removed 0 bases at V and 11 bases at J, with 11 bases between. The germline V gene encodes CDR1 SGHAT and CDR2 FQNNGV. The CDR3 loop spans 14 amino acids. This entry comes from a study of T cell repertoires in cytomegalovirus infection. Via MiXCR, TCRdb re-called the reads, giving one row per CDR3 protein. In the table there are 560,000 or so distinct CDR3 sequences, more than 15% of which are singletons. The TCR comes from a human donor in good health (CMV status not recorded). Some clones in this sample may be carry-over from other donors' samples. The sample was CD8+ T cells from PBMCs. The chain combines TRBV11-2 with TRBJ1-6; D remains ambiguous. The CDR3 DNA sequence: TGTGCCAGCAGCTTAGACTACCGGGAGACACCCCTCCACTTT. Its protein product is CASSLDYRETPLHF.